The 5 T cell receptor beta chains presented below share a single source sample, sequenced in a study of blood T cell repertoires in COVID-19. Data came from immunoSEQ multiplex PCR; TCRdb stores just in-frame clones and leaves some out. The sample records 210,000 or so clones, 81% being singletons. Sequencing was carried out using PBMCs or T cells enriched from blood (not recorded which). These receptors came from a woman aged 45-60 years with acute COVID-19.

The rearrangement joins TRBV27 to TRBJ2-3, with D perhaps TRBD2 (6 bases). The ends were cut back, 6 bases at V and 5 bases at J, with 12 bases in the middle. CDR1 is MNHEY and CDR2 is SMNVEV in the germline V gene (reference sequence). The CDR3 is made up of 13 amino acids. CDR3 nucleotides: TGTGCCAGCAGAAATAGACTAGTAGATACGCAGTATTTT. This codes for CASRNRLVDTQYF.

This clone appeared a few times. The chain employs TRBV5-1 and TRBJ2-2, with a possible D match to TRBD2 (6 bases). The V end lost 3 bases, the J end lost 4 bases, and 13 bases lay between the germline ends. The CDR3 covers 15 residues. The germline V gene has CDR1 SGHRS and CDR2 YFSETQ. The CDR3: CASSSGRGGTGELFF. In DNA, the CDR3 is TGCGCCAGCAGCTCTGGACGGGGAGGCACCGGGGAGCTGTTTTTT.

The V and J genes are TRBV11-2 and TRBJ2-2, with D unresolved. CDR1 is SGHAT and CDR2 is FQNNGV in the germline V gene. There are 15 residues in the CDR3. Trimming took off 1 base at V and 0 bases at J, with 6 bases between the two ends. The CDR3 region has the DNA TGTGCCAGCAGCTTAGTTAGCTCGAACACCGGGGAGCTGTTTTTT. Amino acids: CASSLVSSNTGELFF.

The chain links TRBV4-3 to TRBJ2-5; unclear D gene. V lost 0 bases, J lost 2 bases, and 10 bases lay in between. This CDR3 comprises 15 residues. Germline-derived CDR1 and CDR2 are LGHNA and YSLEER. CDR3 DNA: TGCGCCAGCAGCCAAGATCCAGGCCCTCAAGAGACCCAGTACTTC. Its protein product is CASSQDPGPQETQYF.

V usage is TRBV5-1 and J usage is TRBJ2-2, with D perhaps matching TRBD2 (5 bases). Germline V gene sequence: CDR1 SGHRS, CDR2 YFSETQ. The V end lost 0 bases, the J end lost 4 bases, and 10 bases lay between the germline ends. The CDR3 has 15 residues. This CDR3 reads CASSLVTRSTGELFF. The CDR3 nucleotides read TGCGCCAGCAGCTTGGTAACTAGGAGCACCGGGGAGCTGTTTTTT.